The 9 T cell receptor beta chains below all came from one sample that was sequenced in a study of shared clonotypes between healthy human individuals. Clones were sequenced by immunoSEQ multiplex PCR, and TCRdb holds only the in-frame ones, with some missing. The data contain over a million clones, 78% of them seen just once; the ten biggest clones take up 0.55% to 0.7%. Sequences were obtained from memory CD4+ T cells from PBMCs. Subset indicated: CD45RA-negative fraction. Receptors were obtained from a man younger than 35 in good health. Some clones in this sample may be carry-over from other donors' samples.

The V gene is TRBV5-4, the J gene TRBJ2-2; 9 nucleotides match TRBD1. The CDR3 spans 16 residues. The germline V gene has CDR1 SGHNT and CDR2 YYREEE (reference sequence). V shed 2 bases, J shed 7 bases, and the junction held 9 bases outside the gene matches. In DNA, the CDR3 is TGTGCCAGCAGCTTCGATGGACAGGGGCATGGCGGGGAGCTGTTTTTT. It yields the protein CASSFDGQGHGGELFF.

V is TRBV7-9 and J is TRBJ1-5; D not resolved. Between the trimmed V and J ends, which lost 0 bases and 5 bases, there was a span of 5 bases. CDR3 length: 13 amino acids. Per the germline V gene, CDR1 is SEHNR and CDR2 is FQNEAQ (reference sequence). In DNA form, the CDR3 reads TGTGCCAGCAGCTTAGCGTTAGATCAGCCCCAGCATTTT. It encodes CASSLALDQPQHF.

The CDR3 sequence: CASLRDPSHPEQFF. Written as DNA, the CDR3 is TGTGCCAGCCTCAGGGACCCTTCACACCCTGAGCAGTTCTTC. The chain uses TRBV6-5 and TRBJ2-1; either TRBD1 or TRBD2 may fit D (5 bases each). Trimming removed 8 bases from V and 9 bases from J, with 20 bases in between. Germline values: CDR1 MNHEY, CDR2 SVGAGI. This CDR3 has 14 amino acids.

The genes are TRBV30 and TRBJ1-6; the match to TRBD1 covers 7 bases. V lost 5 bases to trimming and J lost 6 bases; unmatched junction nucleotides: 7. This CDR3 is built from 14 residues. Germline CDR1 reads GTSNPN; CDR2 reads SVGIG (reference sequence). The CDR3 loop is CAWGTGTVNSPLHF. The CDR3 DNA reads as TGTGCCTGGGGTACCGGGACAGTTAATTCACCCCTCCACTTT.

This chain links TRBV7-2 with TRBJ1-4, with 7 bases identical to TRBD1. Losses at the gene ends were 1 base for V and 8 bases for J; bases not matched to a gene: 7. Per the germline V gene, CDR1 is SGHTA and CDR2 is FQGNSA. The CDR3 has 15 residues. This CDR3 is CASSLVGTVPEKLFF. CDR3 nucleotide sequence: TGTGCCAGCAGCTTAGTAGGGACAGTGCCCGAAAAACTGTTTTTT. The complete variable domain, with remaining parts taken from reference TRBV7-2 and TRBJ1-4, reads GAGVSQSPSNKVTEKGKDVELRCDPISGHTALYWYRQSLGQGLEFLIYFQGNSAPDKSGLPSDRFSAERTGGSVSTLTIQRTQQEDSAVYLCASSLVGTVPEKLFFGSGTQLSVL.

The genes are TRBV5-1 and TRBJ2-5; 7 bases match TRBD1. Trimming at V came to 1 base and at J to 4 bases, leaving 7 bases not matched to a gene. From germline, CDR1 is SGHRS and CDR2 YFSETQ. The CDR3 sequence is 15 residues long. DNA for the CDR3: TGCGCCAGCAGCTTGACAGGGGTGCTGCGAGAGACCCAGTACTTC. Its translation is CASSLTGVLRETQYF.

This rearrangement joins TRBV2 to TRBJ2-3, with TRBD1 identical over 10 bases. This CDR3 contains 16 residues. V lost 6 bases and J lost 5; bases outside the gene matches: 11. Germline-derived CDR1 and CDR2 are SNHLY and FYNNEI. The DNA of the CDR3 is TGTGCCAGCAGACCGGGACAGGGGATTGGGGGAGATACGCAGTATTTT. This translates into CASRPGQGIGGDTQYF.

J is TRBJ2-7 and V is TRBV5-6, with 8 nucleotides matching TRBD1. After removal of 4 bases from V and 2 bases from J, the junction contained 8 bases not matched to a gene. Germline V gene lookup returns CDR1 SGHDT and CDR2 YYEEEE. This CDR3 is 15 amino acids long. DNA of the CDR3: TGTGCCAGCAGCCCCCGGACAGGGCGCACCTACGAGCAGTACTTC. Amino acids: CASSPRTGRTYEQYF.

The chain combines TRBV5-4 with TRBJ2-3; 11 nucleotides line up with TRBD1. Per the germline V gene, CDR1 is SGHNT and CDR2 is YYREEE (reference sequence). J was trimmed by 2 bases and V by 5 bases; bases with no gene match: 10. The CDR3 length is 17 residues. For the CDR3, the DNA is TGTGCCAGCAGGGTTTGGGACAGGGGGATTAACACAGATACGCAGTATTTT. Its protein product is CASRVWDRGINTDTQYF. Variable domain in full (rest from reference TRBV5-4 and TRBJ2-3): ETGVTQSPTHLIKTRGQQVTLRCSSQSGHNTVSWYQQALGQGPQFIFQYYREEENGRGNFPPRFSGLQFPNYSSELNVNALELDDSALYLCASRVWDRGINTDTQYFGPGTRLTVL.